This T cell receptor beta chain was retrieved from a study of OX40 agonist ivuxolimab in advanced cancers. Only in-frame clones appear in the TCRdb table, and some are missing; sequencing was by immunoSEQ multiplex PCR. Seen here are around 80,000 clones, 87% observed once, and the top ten hold approximately 0.5%. This clone has a count of ten or more. CDR1 is LNHDA and CDR2 is SQIVND in the germline V gene (reference sequence). The CDR3 runs to 13 residues. V lost 3 bases, J lost 6 bases, and 11 bases lay in between. The sequenced sample was CD4+ or CD8+ T cells sorted from blood, obtained in a trial of the OX40 agonist ivuxolimab. The sequence came from an adult with an advanced solid tumor such as melanoma, head and neck, liver or kidney cancer. The chain employs TRBV19 and TRBJ1-2; D is unclear. The CDR3 region has the DNA TGTGCCAGTAGTATCGCGGCTGCCCATGGCTACACCTTC. Protein product: CASSIAAAHGYTF. Filled out from reference TRBV19 and TRBJ1-2, the complete variable domain reads DGGITQSPKYLFRKEGQNVTLSCEQNLNHDAMYWYRQDPGQGLRLIYYSQIVNDFQKGDIAEGYSVSREKKESFPLTVTSAQKNPTAFYLCASSIAAAHGYTFGSGTRLTVV.